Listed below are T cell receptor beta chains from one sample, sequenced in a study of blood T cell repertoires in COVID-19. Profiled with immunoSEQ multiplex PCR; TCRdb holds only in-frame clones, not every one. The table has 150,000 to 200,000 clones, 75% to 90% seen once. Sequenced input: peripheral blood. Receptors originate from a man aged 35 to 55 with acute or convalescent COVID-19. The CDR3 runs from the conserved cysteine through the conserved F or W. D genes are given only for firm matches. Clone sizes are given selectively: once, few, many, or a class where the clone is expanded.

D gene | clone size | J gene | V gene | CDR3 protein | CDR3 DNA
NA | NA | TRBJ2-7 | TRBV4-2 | CASSQDWRGGSYEQYF | TGTGCCAGCAGCCAAGACTGGCGGGGAGGCAGCTATGAGCAGTACTTC
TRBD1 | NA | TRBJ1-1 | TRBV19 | CASKPRGTNTEAFF | TGTGCCAGTAAGCCCAGGGGGACGAACACTGAAGCTTTCTTT
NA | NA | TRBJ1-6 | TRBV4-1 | CASSPLGRGSSPLHF | TGCGCCAGCAGCCCCCTTGGGAGGGGATCTTCCCCCCTCCACTTT
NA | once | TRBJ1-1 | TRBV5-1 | CASSLIQNTEAFF | TGCGCCAGCAGCTTAATACAGAACACTGAAGCTTTCTTT
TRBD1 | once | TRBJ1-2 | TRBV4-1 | CASSQDPGQGAGYTF | TGCGCCAGCAGCCAAGATCCGGGACAGGGGGCAGGCTACACCTTC
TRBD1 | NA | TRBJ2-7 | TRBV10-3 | CAISGDSYYEQYF | TGTGCCATCAGTGGGGACAGTTACTACGAGCAGTACTTC
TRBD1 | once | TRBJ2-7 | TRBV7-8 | CASSLRDRGVSYEQYF | TGTGCCAGCAGCTTACGGGACAGGGGCGTCTCCTACGAGCAGTACTTC
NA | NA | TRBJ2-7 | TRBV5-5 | CASSLLRVSEQYF | TGTGCCAGCAGCTTGTTAAGAGTTTCCGAGCAGTACTTC
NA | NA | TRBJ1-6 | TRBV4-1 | CASSQIKGLASPLHF | TGCGCCAGCAGCCAGATAAAGGGGTTGGCTTCACCCCTCCACTTT
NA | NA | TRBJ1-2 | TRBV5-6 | CASSWDFYYGYTF | TGTGCCAGCAGCTGGGACTTCTACTATGGCTACACCTTC
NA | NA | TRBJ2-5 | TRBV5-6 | CASSLGVAFGTQYF | TGTGCCAGCAGCTTGGGGGTAGCTTTCGGGACCCAGTACTTC
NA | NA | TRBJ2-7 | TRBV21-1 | CAIQGQGASYEQYF | TGTGCCATTCAGGGACAGGGGGCCTCCTACGAGCAGTACTTC
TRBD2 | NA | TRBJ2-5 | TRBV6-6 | CASGRGTETQYF | TGTGCCAGCGGGCGGGGGACAGAGACCCAGTACTTC
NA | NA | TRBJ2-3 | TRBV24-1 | CATSDFADTQYF | TGTGCCACCAGTGATTTCGCAGATACGCAGTATTTT
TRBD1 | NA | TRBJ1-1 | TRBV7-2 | CASSSSDRGHTEAFF | TGTGCCAGCAGCTCATCTGACAGGGGACACACTGAAGCTTTCTTT
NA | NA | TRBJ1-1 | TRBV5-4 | CASSLVGGSEAFF | TGTGCCAGCAGCTTGGTTGGGGGGAGTGAAGCTTTCTTT
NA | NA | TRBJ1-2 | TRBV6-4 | CASSVDAGPNYGYTF | TGTGCCAGCAGTGTCGATGCGGGACCGAACTATGGCTACACCTTC
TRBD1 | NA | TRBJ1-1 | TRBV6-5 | CASSSQGALNTEAFF | TGTGCCAGCAGTTCCCAGGGGGCGCTGAACACTGAAGCTTTCTTT
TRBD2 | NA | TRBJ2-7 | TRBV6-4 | CASSDRTSGGTKAYEQYF | TGTGCCAGCAGTGACCGGACTAGCGGGGGAACAAAGGCCTACGAGCAGTACTTC
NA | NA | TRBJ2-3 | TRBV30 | CAWIVSTDTQYF | TGTGCCTGGATCGTTAGCACAGATACGCAGTATTTT
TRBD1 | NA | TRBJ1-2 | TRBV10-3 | CAISLDRGRGYTF | TGTGCCATCAGCCTAGACAGGGGCCGCGGCTACACCTTC
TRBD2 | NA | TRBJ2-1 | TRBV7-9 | CASSFSGGKKYNEQFF | TGTGCCAGCAGCTTTAGCGGGGGGAAAAAGTATAATGAGCAGTTCTTC
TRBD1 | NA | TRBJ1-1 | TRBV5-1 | CASSSDRGTEAFF | TGCGCCAGCAGTTCTGACAGGGGCACTGAAGCTTTCTTT
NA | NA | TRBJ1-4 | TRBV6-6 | CASIHRGELSNEKLFF | TGTGCCAGCATCCACCGCGGGGAGCTCTCTAATGAAAAACTGTTTTTT
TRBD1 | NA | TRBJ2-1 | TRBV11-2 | CASSLSAGGNNEQFF | TGTGCCAGCAGCTTATCGGCAGGGGGTAACAATGAGCAGTTCTTC
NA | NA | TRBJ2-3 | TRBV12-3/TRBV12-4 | CASSFGQQDTQYF | TGTGCCAGCAGTTTCGGACAGCAAGATACGCAGTATTTT
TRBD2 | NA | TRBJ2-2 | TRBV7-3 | CASSSRGRGGSHGELFF | TGTGCCAGCAGCTCCCGAGGGCGGGGGGGCTCGCACGGGGAGCTGTTTTTT
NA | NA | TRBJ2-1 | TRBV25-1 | CASSPRGSYNEQFF | TGTGCCAGCAGTCCCAGGGGCTCCTACAATGAGCAGTTCTTC
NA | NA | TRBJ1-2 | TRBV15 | CATSRDSAGKGYGYTF | TGTGCCACCAGCAGAGATTCGGCCGGGAAGGGCTATGGCTACACCTTC
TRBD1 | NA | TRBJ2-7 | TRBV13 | CASSFPGTAVQQYF | TGTGCCAGCAGCTTCCCTGGGACAGCGGTTCAGCAGTACTTC
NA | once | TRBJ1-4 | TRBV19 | CASKGREEKLFF | TGTGCCAGTAAAGGGAGAGAGGAAAAACTGTTTTTT
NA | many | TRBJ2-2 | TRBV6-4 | CASSAGNTGELFF | TGTGCCAGCAGTGCAGGGAACACCGGGGAGCTGTTTTTT
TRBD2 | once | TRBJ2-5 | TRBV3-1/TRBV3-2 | CASSQDVSGGETQYF | TGTGCCAGCAGCCAAGATGTTAGCGGGGGTGAGACCCAGTACTTC
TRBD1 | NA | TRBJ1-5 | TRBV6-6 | CASNSNPTGENQPQHF | TGTGCCAGTAACTCAAACCCGACAGGGGAGAATCAGCCCCAGCATTTT
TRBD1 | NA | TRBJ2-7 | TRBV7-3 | CASSLYRDRGEQYF | TGTGCCAGCAGCTTATACCGGGACAGGGGCGAGCAGTACTTC
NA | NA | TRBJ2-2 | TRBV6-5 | CASSLAGKNTGELFF | TGTGCCAGCAGTCTTGCGGGGAAGAACACCGGGGAGCTGTTTTTT
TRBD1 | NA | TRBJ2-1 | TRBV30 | CAWNPSRSGGDEQFF | TGTGCCTGGAACCCCTCAAGGTCAGGGGGCGATGAGCAGTTCTTC